The 32 T cell receptor beta chains listed next were all sequenced from one sample in a study of T cell clonality in common variable immunodeficiency. Data came from immunoSEQ multiplex PCR; TCRdb stores just in-frame clones and leaves some out. Observed in the sample are roughly 58,000 clones, none of them singletons. The sample was peripheral blood mononuclear cells. Receptor source: a person aged 18 to 75 in good health.

This clone was counted at least ten times. From the germline J gene comes the end of the CDR3, since the read stops 3 residues before it. This chain connects TRBV18 to TRBJ1-5; D is uncertain. The CDR3 is made up of 12 amino acids. The germline V and J ends were trimmed by 3 bases and 6 bases, with 6 bases remaining between them. Germline CDR1 and CDR2: KGHSH and LQKENI. CDR3 bases read: TGTGCCAGCTCACCCCTCGGTCAGCCC. Amino acid sequence: CASSPLGQP. The CDR3 reads in full as CASSPLGQPQHF.

This clone was detected many times. Read sequence stops 3 residues before the CDR3 end, and the germline J gene provides the missing end. The chain couples TRBV9 to TRBJ1-3, with TRBD1 as a possible D gene (6 bases). V was shortened by 3 bases and J by 1 base, with 17 bases between the two germline ends. The CDR3 is made up of 17 amino acids. Germline V gene sequence: CDR1 SGDLS, CDR2 YYNGEE. Partial CDR3 DNA: TGTGCCAGCAGCGCTCCCCACAGGGAACGGTCTGGAAACACC. This sequence encodes CASSAPHRERSGNT. The whole CDR3 sequence is CASSAPHRERSGNTIYF. Full variable domain (outside the CDR3, taken from reference TRBV9 and TRBJ1-3): DSGVTQTPKHLITATGQRVTLRCSPRSGDLSVYWYQQSLDQGLQFLIQYYNGEERAKGNILERFSAQQFPDLHSELNLSSLELGDSALYFCASSAPHRERSGNTIYFGEGSWLTVV.

This clone was counted at least ten times. The read gets to within 3 residues of the CDR3 end, and the germline J gene fills in the rest. The chain carries TRBV7-2 and TRBJ2-4; TRBD1 might be the D (6 bases). The CDR3 contains 15 residues. The germline V and J ends were trimmed by 3 bases and 1 base, with 10 bases remaining between them. Germline V CDR1 and CDR2: SGHTA, FQGNSA. The sequenced CDR3 bases are TGTGCCAGCAGCTTTGCAGACAGGGCCAAAAACATT. It codes for CASSFADRAKNI. The entire CDR3 sequence reads CASSFADRAKNIQYF.

Many counts were recorded for this clone. The CDR3 goes on 3 residues after the read ends, and that part is filled in from the germline J gene. The chain employs TRBV28 and TRBJ1-2; TRBD1 agrees at 9 bases. This CDR3 has 13 amino acids. CDR1 is MDHEN and CDR2 is SYDVKM in the germline V gene. CDR3 DNA, as far as it was read: TGTGCCAGCAACCCACAGGGGGCGCAGGGC. Translation gives CASNPQGAQG. The whole CDR3 protein is CASNPQGAQGYTF.

This clone was found many times. The read stops 3 residues short of the end of the CDR3; the missing end is completed from the germline J gene. The chain combines TRBV5-1 with TRBJ1-2; 8 nucleotides agree with TRBD1. Germline CDR1 is SGHRS and CDR2 is YFSETQ. The J segment lost 0 bases and the V segment lost 4 bases, leaving 5 bases of the junction unmatched. This CDR3 is 15 amino acids long. The sequenced CDR3 bases are TGCGCCAGCAGCCCCGGACAGGGAGCTAACTATGGC. Protein: CASSPGQGANYG. Given in full, the CDR3 is CASSPGQGANYGYTF. Full variable domain (remainder filled in from reference TRBV5-1 and TRBJ1-2): KAGVTQTPRYLIKTRGQQVTLSCSPISGHRSVSWYQQTPGQGLQFLFEYFSETQRNKGNFPGRFSGRQFSNSRSEMNVSTLELGDSALYLCASSPGQGANYGYTFGSGTRLTVV.

This clone was seen ten or more times. The observed sequence ends 3 residues before the CDR3 terminus, with the missing tail filled in from the germline J gene. The chain carries TRBV7-9 and TRBJ1-1; D gene unclear. Germline V lookup: CDR1 SEHNR, CDR2 FQNEAQ (reference sequence). The CDR3 spans 13 residues. V gave up 10 bases and J gave up 0 bases, with 12 bases separating them. CDR3 in amino acids: CATDDLLNTEAFF. The DNA read from the CDR3 is TGTGCCACCGATGATCTACTGAACACTGAA.

This clone has ten or more counts. With the read ending 3 residues before the CDR3 end, the germline J gene is used to fill in that end. The chain is built from TRBV7-9 and TRBJ1-2, with unresolved D. The CDR3 runs 13 residues. The germline gives CDR1 SEHNR, CDR2 FQNEAQ (reference sequence). The CDR3 DNA, read in part, is TGTGCCAGCAGCCCCGGCTCGGGTTACGGC. Translating it yields CASSPGSGYG. The CDR3 reads in full as CASSPGSGYGYTF.

This clone was observed at least ten times. The covered CDR3 bases are TGTGCCAGCAGTGAAGTGCGGCAGGGCGATTATAACTATGGC. Translation gives CASSEVRQGDYNYG. The full CDR3 protein reads CASSEVRQGDYNYGYTF. V is TRBV2 and J is TRBJ1-2, with TRBD1 as a possible D gene (5 bases). The CDR3 is cut off 3 residues early in the read; its end comes from the germline J gene. Trimming took off 1 base at V and 1 base at J, with 16 bases between the two ends. From germline, CDR1 is SNHLY and CDR2 FYNNEI. The CDR3 consists of 17 residues.

Many counts were recorded for this clone. The CDR3 DNA, read in part, is TGTGCCAGCAGCTTAGGGGAGGGGGCAGGGTCACCC. Translating gives CASSLGEGAGSP. The entire CDR3 reads CASSLGEGAGSPLHF. The chain links TRBV7-2 to TRBJ1-6; 7 positions match TRBD1. The read is 3 residues too short to cover the CDR3 end, so that end is filled in from the germline J gene. The germline gives CDR1 SGHTA, CDR2 FQGNSA. The CDR3 sequence is 15 residues long. J lost 10 bases, V lost 1 base, and 7 bases had no gene match. Combining the CDR3 with reference TRBV7-2 and TRBJ1-6 gives the whole variable domain GAGVSQSPSNKVTEKGKDVELRCDPISGHTALYWYRQSLGQGLEFLIYFQGNSAPDKSGLPSDRFSAERTGGSVSTLTIQRTQQEDSAVYLCASSLGEGAGSPLHFGNGTRLTVT.

This clone was found many times. The CDR3 extends 3 residues past the end of the read, so its final part is completed from the germline J gene. V usage is TRBV10-3 and J usage is TRBJ2-3; TRBD2 matches at 8 bases. The length of the CDR3 is 13 residues. Germline V CDR1 and CDR2: ENHRY, SYGVKD. CDR3 DNA (partial): TGTGCCATCGGTAGCGGGGATCAAGAGACG. It codes for CAIGSGDQET. The entire CDR3 is CAIGSGDQETQYF.

This clone showed up many times. Coverage ceases 3 residues before the CDR3 finishes, and the germline J gene fills in the end. V gene TRBV28 combines with J gene TRBJ1-6; D is perhaps TRBD1 (5 bases). The CDR3 is made up of 15 amino acids. Germline loops: CDR1 MDHEN, CDR2 SYDVKM. Deletions cut 3 bases from V and 7 bases from J, with 13 bases between. The part of the CDR3 DNA that was read is TGTGCCAGCAGTTTGGGGGGTGTGGGCAATTCACCC. Encoded protein: CASSLGGVGNSP. The entire CDR3 reads CASSLGGVGNSPLHF.

This clone was counted a few times. Read coverage stops 3 residues before the CDR3 terminus; the germline J gene supplies the remainder. The rearrangement links TRBV7-2 to TRBJ1-2; D is possibly TRBD1 (6 bases). The germline gives CDR1 SGHTA, CDR2 FQGNSA. The CDR3 is made up of 15 amino acids. Partial CDR3 DNA: TGTGCCAGCAGCCAGAGCGGGGGGGCCTACAATGAC. Translated, it gives CASSQSGGAYND. The entire CDR3 sequence reads CASSQSGGAYNDYTF. The complete variable domain, with remaining parts taken from reference TRBV7-2 and TRBJ1-2, reads GAGVSQSPSNKVTEKGKDVELRCDPISGHTALYWYRQSLGQGLEFLIYFQGNSAPDKSGLPSDRFSAERTGGSVSTLTIQRTQQEDSAVYLCASSQSGGAYNDYTFGSGTRLTVV.

This clone occurred many times. The read ends 3 residues shy of where the CDR3 ends; the end is completed using the germline J gene. The rearrangement uses TRBV5-1 and TRBJ1-2, with a possible D match to TRBD1 (5 bases). Trimming pared 3 bases from V and 2 bases from J, leaving 11 bases between. CDR3 length: 14 residues. Germline lookup yields CDR1 SGHRS and CDR2 YFSETQ. The DNA read from the CDR3 is TGCGCCAGCAGCTGGTATGGGGGGAACTATGGC. Its translation: CASSWYGGNYG. The entire CDR3 protein reads CASSWYGGNYGYTF.

This clone was counted ten times or more. The CDR3 end is not reached by the read, which stops 3 residues before it; the germline J gene fills it in. The V gene is TRBV7-9, the J gene TRBJ1-2; D perhaps matches TRBD1 (6 bases). The CDR3 has 15 residues. Per the germline V gene, CDR1 is SEHNR and CDR2 is FQNEAQ (reference sequence). Trimming cost V 2 bases and J 5 bases, with 15 bases left between them. CDR3 DNA, as far as it was read: TGTGCCAGCAGCTTACAGGGGTCCGGGGTTTATGGC. This encodes CASSLQGSGVYG. The CDR3 in its entirety is CASSLQGSGVYGYTF.

This clone came up many times. The CDR3 goes on 3 residues after the read ends, and that part is filled in from the germline J gene. The chain employs TRBV2 and TRBJ2-2; 11 bases agree with TRBD2. The V gene end was trimmed by 6 bases and the J gene end by 1 base; junction bases not matched to a gene: 1. The CDR3 has 15 amino acids. CDR1 and CDR2 from the germline V gene are SNHLY and FYNNEI. The sequenced part of the CDR3 DNA is TGTGCCAGCAGGGGACTAGCGGTGAACACCGGGGAG. It encodes CASRGLAVNTGE. The CDR3 in its entirety is CASRGLAVNTGELFF.

This clone was counted at least ten times. The CDR3 end lies 3 residues beyond the end of the read and is filled in from the germline J gene. The chain carries TRBV28 and TRBJ1-5; D is undetermined. Per the germline V gene, CDR1 is MDHEN and CDR2 is SYDVKM. Between the trimmed V and J ends, which lost 5 bases and 5 bases, there was a span of 7 bases. This CDR3 comprises 12 residues. The chain's CDR3 is CASSLGYQPQHF. The DNA read from the CDR3 is TGTGCCAGCAGTCTAGGCTATCAGCCC. The full variable domain, its missing parts supplied by reference TRBV28 and TRBJ1-5, is DVKVTQSSRYLVKRTGEKVFLECVQDMDHENMFWYRQDPGLGLRLIYFSYDVKMKEKGDIPEGYSVSREKKERFSLILESASTNQTSMYLCASSLGYQPQHFGDGTRLSIL.

This clone was recorded at least ten times. The CDR3 is cut off 3 residues early in the read; its end comes from the germline J gene. This sequence joins TRBV27 and TRBJ2-2; D is possibly TRBD2 (6 bases). Deletions cut 6 bases from V and 2 bases from J, with 19 bases between. CDR3 length equals 17 residues. From germline, CDR1 is MNHEY and CDR2 SMNVEV (reference sequence). The covered CDR3 bases are TGTGCCAGCAGATATTCCTCCGGGACTGGAAACACCGGGGAG. This gives the protein CASRYSSGTGNTGE. The full CDR3 is CASRYSSGTGNTGELFF.

A few counts support this clone. The CDR3 extends 3 residues past the end of the read, so its final part is completed from the germline J gene. The chain links TRBV19 to TRBJ1-5, with D tentatively TRBD1 (5 bases). The CDR3 is made up of 15 amino acids. Germline CDR1 reads LNHDA; CDR2 reads SQIVND (reference sequence). V lost 1 base to trimming and J lost 7 bases, with 14 bases between them. Incomplete CDR3 DNA: TGTGCCAGTAGTATAGGGCAGGGAGAGGACCAGCCC. Protein sequence: CASSIGQGEDQP. The whole CDR3 sequence reads CASSIGQGEDQPQHF.

This clone was observed at least ten times. Read data end 3 residues before the CDR3 end; the end is taken from the germline J gene. The chain is built from TRBV27 and TRBJ1-5; D is unclear. The germline V gene has CDR1 MNHEY and CDR2 SMNVEV (reference sequence). V lost 0 bases and J 0 bases, leaving 6 bases between the germline ends. The CDR3 is 15 amino acids. CDR3 bases read: TGTGCCAGCAGTTTATCAGGGTATAGCAATCAGCCC. It translates to CASSLSGYSNQP. The whole CDR3 region reads CASSLSGYSNQPQHF.

This clone occurred many times. The DNA ends 3 residues before the CDR3 does, and the rest of the CDR3 is filled in from the germline J gene. The chain carries TRBV20-1 and TRBJ2-7; TRBD2 agrees at 12 bases. Germline CDR1 DFQATT, CDR2 SNEGSKA (reference sequence). CDR3 length equals 15 residues. Trimming cost V 5 bases and J 6 bases; bases outside gene matches: 11. The sequenced part of the CDR3 DNA is TGCAGTGCTCCATGGACTAGCGGGGATTCTGGCGAG. This sequence encodes CSAPWTSGDSGE. The entire CDR3 protein is CSAPWTSGDSGEQYF.

This clone occurred many times. The read halts 3 residues ahead of the CDR3 end, with the missing end drawn from the germline J gene. This sequence joins TRBV5-1 and TRBJ2-2; tentatively, D is TRBD1 (5 bases). Trimming removed 0 bases from V and 3 bases from J, with 9 bases in between. The CDR3 sequence is 15 residues long. In germline, CDR1 is SGHRS, CDR2 YFSETQ. The CDR3 bases that were read are TGCGCCAGCAGCTTGGGGGGCCGGGACACCGGGGAG. Its protein product is CASSLGGRDTGE. The complete CDR3 reads CASSLGGRDTGELFF.

This clone was observed many times. The read stops 3 residues short of the end of the CDR3; the missing end is completed from the germline J gene. V and J are TRBV5-6 and TRBJ1-5, with D unclear. This CDR3 has 15 amino acids. V shed 0 bases and J shed 0 bases, with 7 bases lying between them. From germline, CDR1 is SGHDT and CDR2 YYEEEE. This chain's CDR3 is CASSLGRYSNQPQHF. CDR3 DNA (partial): TGTGCCAGCAGCTTGGGCAGGTATAGCAATCAGCCC.

This clone occurred many times. The CDR3 extends 3 residues past the end of the read, so its final part is completed from the germline J gene. The gene calls are TRBV7-2 and TRBJ2-5; 11 nucleotides match TRBD2. This CDR3 spans 15 amino acids. Germline values: CDR1 SGHTA, CDR2 FQGNSA. V lost 0 bases, J lost 6 bases, and 3 bases stayed unmatched. CDR3 sequence: CASSLASGGAQTQYF. Partial CDR3 DNA: TGTGCCAGCAGCTTAGCTAGCGGGGGGGCCCAGACC.

Many counts were recorded for this clone. The sequenced CDR3 bases are TGTGCCAGCTCACGAGACAGCACAAATCAGCCC. Translation gives CASSRDSTNQP. The full CDR3 protein is CASSRDSTNQPQHF. This chain connects TRBV18 to TRBJ1-5; a possible D gene is TRBD1 (5 bases). The read finishes 3 residues shy of the CDR3 end, and the germline J gene is used to complete it. Trimming pared 4 bases from V and 4 bases from J, leaving 11 bases between. This CDR3 contains 14 residues. Germline CDR1 KGHSH, CDR2 LQKENI.

In its sample, this clone was seen many times. The CDR3 end lies 3 residues beyond the end of the read and is filled in from the germline J gene. V usage is TRBV7-9 and J usage is TRBJ2-2, with 9 bases matching TRBD1. This CDR3 contains 13 residues. Germline lookup yields CDR1 SEHNR and CDR2 FQNEAQ (reference sequence). Partial CDR3 DNA: TGTGCCAGCAGCTTAGACACAGGGGGCAAG. Protein sequence: CASSLDTGGK. The whole CDR3 protein reads CASSLDTGGKLFF.

This clone was seen many times. The CDR3 goes on 3 residues after the read ends, and that part is filled in from the germline J gene. The chain joins TRBV5-4 to TRBJ2-3; TRBD1 might be the D (5 bases). The CDR3 consists of 15 residues. In germline, CDR1 is SGHNT, CDR2 YYREEE (reference sequence). CDR3 residues: CASSSRVGVQETQYF. The sequenced CDR3 bases are TGTGCCAGCAGCTCCAGGGTAGGGGTTCAAGAGACG. Looking up the rest from reference TRBV5-4 and TRBJ2-3 gives the full variable domain: ETGVTQSPTHLIKTRGQQVTLRCSSQSGHNTVSWYQQALGQGPQFIFQYYREEENGRGNFPPRFSGLQFPNYSSELNVNALELDDSALYLCASSSRVGVQETQYFGPGTRLTVL.

This clone showed up many times. The CDR3 region is CASSLAGRGGQHGELFF. The sequenced CDR3 bases are TGTGCCAGCAGCTTAGCGGGGCGGGGGGGCCAACACGGGGAG. V usage is TRBV7-8 and J usage is TRBJ2-2, with 9 bases that match TRBD2. Read coverage stops 3 residues before the CDR3 terminus; the germline J gene supplies the remainder. Per the germline V gene, CDR1 is SGHVS and CDR2 is FQNEAQ. Trimming cost V 0 bases and J 7 bases; bases outside gene matches: 9. The CDR3 contains 17 residues. Using reference TRBV7-8 and TRBJ2-2 for the parts outside the CDR3, the full variable domain is GAGVSQSPRYKVAKRGQDVALRCDPISGHVSLFWYQQALGQGPEFLTYFQNEAQLDKSGLPSDRFFAERPEGSVSTLKIQRTQQEDSAVYLCASSLAGRGGQHGELFFGEGSRLTVL.

This clone has only a few counts. The part of the CDR3 DNA that was read is TGTGCCAGCAGCTTGGGACAGTCCAATGAG. This gives the protein CASSLGQSNE. The CDR3 reads in full as CASSLGQSNEQFF. The chain employs TRBV11-2 and TRBJ2-1; TRBD1 matches at 7 bases. The sequenced fragment ends 3 residues before the CDR3 boundary, so the rest is inferred from the germline J gene. Germline V gene data show CDR1 as SGHAT and CDR2 as FQNNGV. This CDR3 region has 13 residues. With 3 bases clipped from V and 6 bases from J, the junction kept 2 bases outside the gene matches.

This clone was seen repeatedly, ten times or more. The CDR3 bases that were read are TGTGCCAGCAGCCAAGACGTTGGGAGGGGCGAG. This gives the protein CASSQDVGRGE. The entire CDR3 sequence reads CASSQDVGRGEQYF. The V gene is TRBV4-2, the J gene TRBJ2-7, with 7 bases lining up with TRBD2. The missing CDR3 end, 3 residues past where the read stops, is filled in from the germline J gene. The junction had 5 bases not matched to a gene; V was cut back by 0 bases and J by 6 bases. There are 14 residues in the CDR3. CDR1 and CDR2 (germline): LGHNA, YNFKEQ.

This clone was counted ten times or more. The read comes to an end 3 residues before the CDR3 does, leaving the germline J gene to fill in the end. The chain employs TRBV20-1 and TRBJ1-5, with D perhaps TRBD1 (5 bases). Germline CDR1 and CDR2: DFQATT and SNEGSKA (reference sequence). The ends were cut back, 6 bases at V and 2 bases at J, with 8 bases in the middle. The CDR3 totals 12 residues. CDR3 region: CSAGGGNQPQHF. The DNA read from the CDR3 is TGCAGTGCCGGGGGGGGCAATCAGCCC.

This clone was picked up many times. The read falls 3 residues short of the CDR3 end, and the missing part is taken from the germline J gene. The chain employs TRBV19 and TRBJ1-2; D is possibly TRBD1 (6 bases). The CDR3 totals 13 residues. The germline V gene has CDR1 LNHDA and CDR2 SQIVND (reference sequence). The germline V and J ends were trimmed by 3 bases and 7 bases, with 12 bases remaining between them. The CDR3 loop reads CASSIGQGTGYTF. Partial CDR3 DNA: TGTGCCAGTAGTATCGGGCAGGGGACTGGC.

This clone was seen many times. The read falls 3 residues short of the CDR3 end, and the missing part is taken from the germline J gene. The V gene is TRBV11-2, the J gene TRBJ2-5; perhaps TRBD1 as D (6 bases). The CDR3 loop spans 15 amino acids. Per the germline V gene, CDR1 is SGHAT and CDR2 is FQNNGV. The V and J ends lost 1 base and 5 bases respectively, with 14 bases between them. The CDR3 sequence is CASSLGLTGRETQYF. The CDR3 DNA, read in part, is TGTGCCAGCAGCTTAGGTCTAACAGGGCGCGAGACC.